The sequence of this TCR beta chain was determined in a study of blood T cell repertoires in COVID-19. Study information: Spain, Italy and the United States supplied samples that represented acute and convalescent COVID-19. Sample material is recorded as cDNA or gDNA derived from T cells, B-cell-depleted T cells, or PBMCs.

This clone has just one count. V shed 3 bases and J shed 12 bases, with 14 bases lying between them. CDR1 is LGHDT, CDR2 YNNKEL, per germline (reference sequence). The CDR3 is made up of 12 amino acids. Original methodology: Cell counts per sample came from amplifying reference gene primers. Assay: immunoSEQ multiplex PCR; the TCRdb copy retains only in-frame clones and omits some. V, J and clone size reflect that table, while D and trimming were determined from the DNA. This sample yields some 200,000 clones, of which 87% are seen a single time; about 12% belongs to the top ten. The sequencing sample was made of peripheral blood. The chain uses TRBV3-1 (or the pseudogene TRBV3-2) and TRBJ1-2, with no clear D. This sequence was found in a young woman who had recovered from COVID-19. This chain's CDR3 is CASSHAEADHTF. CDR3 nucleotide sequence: TGTGCCAGCAGCCACGCCGAGGCCGATCACACCTTC.